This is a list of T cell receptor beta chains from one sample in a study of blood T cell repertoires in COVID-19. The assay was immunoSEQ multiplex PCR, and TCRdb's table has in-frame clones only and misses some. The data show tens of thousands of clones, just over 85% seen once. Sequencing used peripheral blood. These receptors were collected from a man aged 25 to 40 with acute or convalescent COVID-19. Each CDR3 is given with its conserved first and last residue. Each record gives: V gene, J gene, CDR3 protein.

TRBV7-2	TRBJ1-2	CASSLMGSGQGYDGYTF
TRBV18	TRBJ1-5	CASSPGTGNQPQHF
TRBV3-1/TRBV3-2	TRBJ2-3	CASTVQREGITDTQYF
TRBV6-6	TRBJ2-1	CASSYGTGFYNEQFF
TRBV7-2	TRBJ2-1	CASSSRLAGYNEQFF
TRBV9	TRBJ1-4	CASSTGTGGSNEKLFF
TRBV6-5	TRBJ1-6	CASSYQGYSPLHF
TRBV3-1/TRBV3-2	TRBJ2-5	CASSQARTSGRQTQYF
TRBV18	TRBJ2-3	CASSPLVAGTDTQYF
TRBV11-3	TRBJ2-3	CASGPSGADTQYF
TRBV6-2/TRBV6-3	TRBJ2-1	CASSYRAGGNRNNEQFF
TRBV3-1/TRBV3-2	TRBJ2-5	CASSQGAGPPTQYF
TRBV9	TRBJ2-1	CASSVSQGNEQFF
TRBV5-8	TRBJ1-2	CASSLGQLTGNYGYTF
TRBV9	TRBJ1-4	CASSVAPTGFTEKLFF
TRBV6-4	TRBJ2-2	CASSDSTEGLNTGELFF
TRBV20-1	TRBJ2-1	CSARLAEQFF
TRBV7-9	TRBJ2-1	CASSPTSGRDYNEQFF
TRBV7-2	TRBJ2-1	CASSFAGAAGDEQFF
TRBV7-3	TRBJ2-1	CASSLSGGREVFF
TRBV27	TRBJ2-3	CASSLYLAGGSTDTQYF
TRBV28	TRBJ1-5	CASSRGRGGNQPQHF
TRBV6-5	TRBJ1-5	CASLQGYSQPQHF
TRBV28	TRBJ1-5	CASSLGLRGGQPQHF
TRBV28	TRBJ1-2	CASSLGPGGYGYTF
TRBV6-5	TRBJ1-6	CASSWRQGNSPLHF
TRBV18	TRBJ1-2	CATTLRAGYGYTF
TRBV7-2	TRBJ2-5	CASSFGQAETQYF
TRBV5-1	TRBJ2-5	CASSSTGPETQYF
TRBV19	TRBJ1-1	CASRADRGAEAFF
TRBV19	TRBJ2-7	CASSPKITPPSYEQYF
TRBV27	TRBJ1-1	CASRSPTENTEAFF
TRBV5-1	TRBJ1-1	CASRSGTLNTEAFF
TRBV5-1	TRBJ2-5	CASSRRGQSGETQYF
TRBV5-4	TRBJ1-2	CASSLALQGKYGYTF
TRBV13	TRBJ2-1	CASSPGLAGGRTGQFF
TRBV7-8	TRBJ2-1	CASQQLAGGLVLEQFF
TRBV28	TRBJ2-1	CASNKREGFVNEQFF
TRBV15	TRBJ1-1	CATSRRRLGRNTEAFF
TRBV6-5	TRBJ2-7	CASLESGVSYEQYF
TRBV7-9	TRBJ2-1	CASSHSGRFYNEQFF
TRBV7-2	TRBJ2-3	CASSLDGGPTDTQYF
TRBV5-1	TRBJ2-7	CASSLEPGFTEQYF
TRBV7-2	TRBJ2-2	CASSLWTGVTGELFF
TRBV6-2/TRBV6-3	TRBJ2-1	CASSYLGQGVDNEQFF
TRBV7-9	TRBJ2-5	CASSFYVPGNQTQYF
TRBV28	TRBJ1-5	CASSGRQYSNQPQHF
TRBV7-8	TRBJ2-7	CASSLFSFVQGGEQYF
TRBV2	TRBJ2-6	CAGGSVSGANVLTF
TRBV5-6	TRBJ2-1	CASSLVAGSYNEQFF
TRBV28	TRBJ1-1	CASSLQGGTEAFF
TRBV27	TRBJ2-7	CASSSQGGTYEQYF
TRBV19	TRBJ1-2	CASRRDYYGYTF
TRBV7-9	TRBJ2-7	CASSFYGSSYEQYF
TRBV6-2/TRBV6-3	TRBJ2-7	CASSSSGTSGSKQYF